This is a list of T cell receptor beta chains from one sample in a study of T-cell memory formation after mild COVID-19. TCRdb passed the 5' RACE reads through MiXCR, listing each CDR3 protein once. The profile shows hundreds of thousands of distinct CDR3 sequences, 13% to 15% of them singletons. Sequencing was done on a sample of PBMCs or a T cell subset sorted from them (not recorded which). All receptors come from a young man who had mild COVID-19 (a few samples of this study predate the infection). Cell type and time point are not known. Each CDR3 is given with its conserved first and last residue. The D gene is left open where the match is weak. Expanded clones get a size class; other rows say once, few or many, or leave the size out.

CDR3 DNA: TGTGCCAGCACCCCGGGGAACACCGGGGAGCTGTTTTTT; CDR3 protein: CASTPGNTGELFF; V gene: TRBV25-1; D gene: -; clone size: few; J gene: TRBJ2-2
CDR3 DNA: TGTGCCAGCAGATCTTCAGGCTCCTACGAGCAGTACTTC; CDR3 protein: CASRSSGSYEQYF; V gene: TRBV6-5; D gene: -; clone size: few; J gene: TRBJ2-7
CDR3 DNA: TGTGCCAGCAGTCCAGGAAGGGGGCTTGCCAAAAACATTCAGTACTTC; CDR3 protein: CASSPGRGLAKNIQYF; V gene: TRBV12-3/TRBV12-4; D gene: TRBD1; clone size: -; J gene: TRBJ2-4
CDR3 DNA: TGTGCCAGCAGCAGAGTGGGGAGGCAAGAGACCCAGTACTTC; CDR3 protein: CASSRVGRQETQYF; V gene: TRBV5-4; D gene: -; clone size: -; J gene: TRBJ2-5
CDR3 DNA: TGCGCCAGCAGCCTAGGGGTTCAGGGAGCCTATGGCTACACCTTC; CDR3 protein: CASSLGVQGAYGYTF; V gene: TRBV4-1; D gene: -; clone size: -; J gene: TRBJ1-2
CDR3 DNA: TGCAGTGCTGCCGGGACAGCTTCCTACGAGCAGTACTTC; CDR3 protein: CSAAGTASYEQYF; V gene: TRBV20-1; D gene: TRBD1; clone size: -; J gene: TRBJ2-7
CDR3 DNA: TGTGCCAGCAGCTTTCGTAGGGACAGCCGAGGCGGGGAGCTGTTTTTT; CDR3 protein: CASSFRRDSRGGELFF; V gene: TRBV5-6; D gene: TRBD1; clone size: many; J gene: TRBJ2-2
CDR3 DNA: TGTGCCAGCAGCCGATGGGACAGGGCAGCTAACTATGGCTACACCTTC; CDR3 protein: CASSRWDRAANYGYTF; V gene: TRBV16; D gene: TRBD1; clone size: -; J gene: TRBJ1-2
CDR3 DNA: TGTGCCAGCAGTGAAACCGGGACTAGCGGTTACGAGCAGTACTTC; CDR3 protein: CASSETGTSGYEQYF; V gene: TRBV2; D gene: TRBD2; clone size: few; J gene: TRBJ2-7
CDR3 DNA: TGTGCCAGCAGTTTGGTAACAGGGGGAGATACGCAGTATTTT; CDR3 protein: CASSLVTGGDTQYF; V gene: TRBV12-3/TRBV12-4; D gene: TRBD1; clone size: -; J gene: TRBJ2-3
CDR3 DNA: TGTGCCAGCAGTTACCGGGGGGCGGGCAATCAGCCCCAGCATTTT; CDR3 protein: CASSYRGAGNQPQHF; V gene: TRBV6-5; D gene: -; clone size: -; J gene: TRBJ1-5
CDR3 DNA: TGCAGTGCTAGTTCTGGCCCTAGCACAGATACGCAGTATTTT; CDR3 protein: CSASSGPSTDTQYF; V gene: TRBV20-1; D gene: -; clone size: few; J gene: TRBJ2-3
CDR3 DNA: TGTGCCAGCAGTCCCCAGGGGACGGATCAGCCCCAGCATTTT; CDR3 protein: CASSPQGTDQPQHF; V gene: TRBV12-3/TRBV12-4; D gene: -; clone size: many; J gene: TRBJ1-5
CDR3 DNA: TGTGCCAGCAGCTTAGGCAACACCTTCACAGATACGCAGTATTTT; CDR3 protein: CASSLGNTFTDTQYF; V gene: TRBV7-2; D gene: -; clone size: many; J gene: TRBJ2-3
CDR3 DNA: TGCGCCAGCAGCCCCGCCGGGACGGGACACACTGAAGCTTTCTTT; CDR3 protein: CASSPAGTGHTEAFF; V gene: TRBV5-1; D gene: -; clone size: few; J gene: TRBJ1-1
CDR3 DNA: TGCAGTACCCCTCCAGGCATAGCCAAAAACATTCAGTACTTC; CDR3 protein: CSTPPGIAKNIQYF; V gene: TRBV20-1; D gene: -; clone size: many; J gene: TRBJ2-4
CDR3 DNA: TGTGCCAGCAGCTTTGGGGGAACCTCGGGAGAGACCCAGTACTTC; CDR3 protein: CASSFGGTSGETQYF; V gene: TRBV7-2; D gene: -; clone size: few; J gene: TRBJ2-5
CDR3 DNA: TGCGCCAGCAGCTTGGAAGGTCATCAGCCCCAGCATTTT; CDR3 protein: CASSLEGHQPQHF; V gene: TRBV5-1; D gene: -; clone size: few; J gene: TRBJ1-5
CDR3 DNA: TGCGCCAGCAGCCAAGGAGGGGGGGGCACCGGGGAGCTGTTTTTT; CDR3 protein: CASSQGGGGTGELFF; V gene: TRBV4-3; D gene: -; clone size: -; J gene: TRBJ2-2
CDR3 DNA: TGCGCCAGCAGCCCCAGTTGGGCGGCTGATGAAGCTTTCTTT; CDR3 protein: CASSPSWAADEAFF; V gene: TRBV5-1; D gene: -; clone size: many; J gene: TRBJ1-1
CDR3 DNA: TGCGCCAGCAGCCAAGACAGGGGCCGCGAAAAACTGTTTTTT; CDR3 protein: CASSQDRGREKLFF; V gene: TRBV4-3; D gene: -; clone size: -; J gene: TRBJ1-4
CDR3 DNA: TGTGCCAGCAGTTTTGGACCGTCGGAGAGGGCCAACGTCCTGACTTTC; CDR3 protein: CASSFGPSERANVLTF; V gene: TRBV28; D gene: -; clone size: -; J gene: TRBJ2-6
CDR3 DNA: TGTGCCAGCAGCTTAGGGACAGGGGTTTCCGAGCAGTACTTC; CDR3 protein: CASSLGTGVSEQYF; V gene: TRBV7-6; D gene: TRBD1; clone size: -; J gene: TRBJ2-7
CDR3 DNA: TGCGCCAGCAGCCGACGACAGTTACAAGAGACCCAGTACTTC; CDR3 protein: CASSRRQLQETQYF; V gene: TRBV5-1; D gene: -; clone size: -; J gene: TRBJ2-5
CDR3 DNA: TGCGCCAGCAGCCGCAACCCAGGACAGGGGGCTTTGGAGACCCAGTACTTC; CDR3 protein: CASSRNPGQGALETQYF; V gene: TRBV4-3; D gene: TRBD1; clone size: -; J gene: TRBJ2-5
CDR3 DNA: TGCGCCAGCAGACAGGGGGCTGACTATGGCTACACCTTC; CDR3 protein: CASRQGADYGYTF; V gene: TRBV5-1; D gene: TRBD1; clone size: -; J gene: TRBJ1-2
CDR3 DNA: TGTGCCAGCAGCTCCCTTGGGGCTAGCGGGGGAGAGACCCAGTACTTC; CDR3 protein: CASSSLGASGGETQYF; V gene: TRBV7-2; D gene: TRBD2; clone size: few; J gene: TRBJ2-5
CDR3 DNA: TGTGCCAGCAGCTTAGAGCGGGGGGACCGAGATACGCAGTATTTT; CDR3 protein: CASSLERGDRDTQYF; V gene: TRBV7-2; D gene: TRBD2; clone size: few; J gene: TRBJ2-3
CDR3 DNA: TGCAGTGCTAGGGCCAGCTCGTGGACCCAGTACTTC; CDR3 protein: CSARASSWTQYF; V gene: TRBV20-1; D gene: -; clone size: -; J gene: TRBJ2-5
CDR3 DNA: TGTGCCAGCAGCCGAGGGGGACACTCCCTTCTGGGCTTC; CDR3 protein: CASSRGGHSLLGF; V gene: TRBV11-2; D gene: -; clone size: few; J gene: TRBJ2-7
CDR3 DNA: TGCAGCGTTGAAGAATGGCGGGGGAATCAAGAGACCCAGTACTTC; CDR3 protein: CSVEEWRGNQETQYF; V gene: TRBV29-1; D gene: TRBD2; clone size: -; J gene: TRBJ2-5
CDR3 DNA: TGCGCCAGCAGCGCGAAGGGACAGCTAACCACCGGGGAGCTGTTTTTT; CDR3 protein: CASSAKGQLTTGELFF; V gene: TRBV4-1; D gene: TRBD1; clone size: few; J gene: TRBJ2-2
CDR3 DNA: TGCGCCAGCAGCTTAGCAGGCAAGAATTCACCCCTCCACTTT; CDR3 protein: CASSLAGKNSPLHF; V gene: TRBV5-1; D gene: -; clone size: -; J gene: TRBJ1-6
CDR3 DNA: TGTGCCAGCAGCGTAGGACCTAGGGGGGGAGAGACCCAGTACTTC; CDR3 protein: CASSVGPRGGETQYF; V gene: TRBV9; D gene: -; clone size: few; J gene: TRBJ2-5
CDR3 DNA: TGTGCCAGCAGTCTGTCCAGGGAAGATACGCAGTATTTT; CDR3 protein: CASSLSREDTQYF; V gene: TRBV27; D gene: -; clone size: few; J gene: TRBJ2-3
CDR3 DNA: TGCAGCGTTGAAGGCGGGCTAGCGGGGAGTTCAGATACGCAGTATTTT; CDR3 protein: CSVEGGLAGSSDTQYF; V gene: TRBV29-1; D gene: TRBD2; clone size: -; J gene: TRBJ2-3
CDR3 DNA: TGCAGCGCCTTCGGGGGCAACGGGGAGCTGTTTTTT; CDR3 protein: CSAFGGNGELFF; V gene: TRBV29-1; D gene: -; clone size: few; J gene: TRBJ2-2
CDR3 DNA: TGTGCCAGCAGTTACTCGCCACGGCCCTATGGCTACACCTTC; CDR3 protein: CASSYSPRPYGYTF; V gene: TRBV6-2/TRBV6-3; D gene: -; clone size: -; J gene: TRBJ1-2
CDR3 DNA: TGCGCCAGCAGCTGGCCGCAGGGCACAGATACGCAGTATTTT; CDR3 protein: CASSWPQGTDTQYF; V gene: TRBV5-1; D gene: -; clone size: -; J gene: TRBJ2-3
CDR3 DNA: TGTGCCAGCAGCCCTCCGGGGGATGAGCAGTTCTTC; CDR3 protein: CASSPPGDEQFF; V gene: TRBV7-9; D gene: -; clone size: few; J gene: TRBJ2-1
CDR3 DNA: TGTGCCAGCAGCGTAGGACGGAGACAAGAGACCCAGTACTTC; CDR3 protein: CASSVGRRQETQYF; V gene: TRBV9; D gene: -; clone size: many; J gene: TRBJ2-5
CDR3 DNA: TGTGCCAGCAGCTCGGGACTAGCTGGGAAGACCCAGTACTTC; CDR3 protein: CASSSGLAGKTQYF; V gene: TRBV6-5; D gene: TRBD2; clone size: -; J gene: TRBJ2-5
CDR3 DNA: TGCGCCAGCAGCTTGGGTCCTTTCGCGGGTGAGCAGTTCTTC; CDR3 protein: CASSLGPFAGEQFF; V gene: TRBV5-1; D gene: -; clone size: many; J gene: TRBJ2-1
CDR3 DNA: TGCGCCAGCAGCCGTGGGACAGGGTACACTGAAGCTTTCTTT; CDR3 protein: CASSRGTGYTEAFF; V gene: TRBV5-1; D gene: TRBD1; clone size: few; J gene: TRBJ1-1
CDR3 DNA: TGTGCCAGCAGTCGCTGGTTGTCTAATCAGCCCCAGCATTTT; CDR3 protein: CASSRWLSNQPQHF; V gene: TRBV12-3/TRBV12-4; D gene: -; clone size: few; J gene: TRBJ1-5
CDR3 DNA: TGTGCCAGCAGCTTAATGGGTATCGGGCTCTCTGGGGCCAACGTCCTGACTTTC; CDR3 protein: CASSLMGIGLSGANVLTF; V gene: TRBV7-3; D gene: -; clone size: few; J gene: TRBJ2-6
CDR3 DNA: TGTGCCAGCAGTTCTCTGACCACTAGCGGGGGGGCGGATGAGCAGTTCTTC; CDR3 protein: CASSSLTTSGGADEQFF; V gene: TRBV28; D gene: TRBD2; clone size: -; J gene: TRBJ2-1
CDR3 DNA: TGTGCCAGCAGCTTCGGGGGGCCACAGACCCAGTACTTC; CDR3 protein: CASSFGGPQTQYF; V gene: TRBV7-3; D gene: -; clone size: few; J gene: TRBJ2-5
CDR3 DNA: TGCGCCAGCAGACGGACAGGGGGCTTAGATGGCTACACCTTC; CDR3 protein: CASRRTGGLDGYTF; V gene: TRBV4-1; D gene: TRBD1; clone size: few; J gene: TRBJ1-2
CDR3 DNA: TGTGCCAGCTCCGCGGGGACAGCAGACTATGGCTACACCTTC; CDR3 protein: CASSAGTADYGYTF; V gene: TRBV6-4; D gene: TRBD1; clone size: -; J gene: TRBJ1-2
CDR3 DNA: TGTGCCAGCAGCGGTGGTCCTATCCAGCCCCAGCATTTT; CDR3 protein: CASSGGPIQPQHF; V gene: TRBV7-9; D gene: -; clone size: many; J gene: TRBJ1-5
CDR3 DNA: TGTGCCAGCAGCTTACTAGTGGGGGGGGCCGGTAATGAGCAGTTCTTC; CDR3 protein: CASSLLVGGAGNEQFF; V gene: TRBV7-2; D gene: -; clone size: few; J gene: TRBJ2-1
CDR3 DNA: TGTGCCAGCAGAGTAGCGGGGGGGTGGAGTGAGCAGTTCTTC; CDR3 protein: CASRVAGGWSEQFF; V gene: TRBV12-3/TRBV12-4; D gene: TRBD2; clone size: few; J gene: TRBJ2-1
CDR3 DNA: TGTGCCACCAGCATCCCGGGACTATTCGGCAATGAGCAGTTCTTC; CDR3 protein: CATSIPGLFGNEQFF; V gene: TRBV15; D gene: TRBD2; clone size: many; J gene: TRBJ2-1
CDR3 DNA: TGCGCCAGCAGCCATGTAAGAGGGGATCAGCCCCAGCATTTT; CDR3 protein: CASSHVRGDQPQHF; V gene: TRBV4-3; D gene: -; clone size: few; J gene: TRBJ1-5